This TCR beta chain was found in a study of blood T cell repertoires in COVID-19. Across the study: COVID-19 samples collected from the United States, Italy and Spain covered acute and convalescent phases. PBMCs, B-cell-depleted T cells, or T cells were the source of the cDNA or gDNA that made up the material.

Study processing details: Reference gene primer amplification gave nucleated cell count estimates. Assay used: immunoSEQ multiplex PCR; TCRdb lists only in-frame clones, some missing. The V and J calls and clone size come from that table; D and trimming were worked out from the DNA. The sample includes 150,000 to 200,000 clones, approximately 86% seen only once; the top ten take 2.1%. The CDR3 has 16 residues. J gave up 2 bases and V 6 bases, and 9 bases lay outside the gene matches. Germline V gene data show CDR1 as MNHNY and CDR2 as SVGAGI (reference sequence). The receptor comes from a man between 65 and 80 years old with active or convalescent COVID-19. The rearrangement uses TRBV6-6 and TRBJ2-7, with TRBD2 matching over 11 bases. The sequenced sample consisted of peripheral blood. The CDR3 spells CASSRGGLAATYEQYF. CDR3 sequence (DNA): TGTGCCAGCAGCAGGGGGGGACTAGCGGCGACCTACGAGCAGTACTTC.